The clone carrying this T cell receptor beta chain is deemed medium-sized. The blood sample was taken at first hyperthyroidism diagnosis, before any ophthalmopathy symptoms. The PBMCs were taken from about 9.7 ml of fresh peripheral blood. Regions amplified from RNA transcripts were the TCR beta CDR3 regions. HTBI primers were employed in a first-round RT-PCR of the TCR CDR3. TCRdb redid the calling of the multiplex PCR reads with MiXCR, one entry per CDR3 protein. The sample includes 40,000 or so distinct CDR3 sequences, around 50% of them seen just once. This sample was included in a study of T cells in Graves' hyperthyroidism and ophthalmopathy. Trimming removed 4 bases from V and 9 bases from J; junction bases left unmatched: 4. The CDR3 consists of 13 residues. The germline CDR1 and CDR2 sequences are SGHTA and FQGNSA.

The chain uses TRBV7-2 and TRBJ2-7; 12 nucleotides line up with TRBD2. Sequencing was carried out using blood. This TCR came from a woman aged 50 to 65 with Graves' hyperthyroidism that later progressed to Graves' ophthalmopathy. The CDR3 here is CASSSSGRGVQYF. CDR3 DNA sequence: TGTGCCAGCAGCTCTAGCGGGAGGGGGGTGCAGTACTTC.